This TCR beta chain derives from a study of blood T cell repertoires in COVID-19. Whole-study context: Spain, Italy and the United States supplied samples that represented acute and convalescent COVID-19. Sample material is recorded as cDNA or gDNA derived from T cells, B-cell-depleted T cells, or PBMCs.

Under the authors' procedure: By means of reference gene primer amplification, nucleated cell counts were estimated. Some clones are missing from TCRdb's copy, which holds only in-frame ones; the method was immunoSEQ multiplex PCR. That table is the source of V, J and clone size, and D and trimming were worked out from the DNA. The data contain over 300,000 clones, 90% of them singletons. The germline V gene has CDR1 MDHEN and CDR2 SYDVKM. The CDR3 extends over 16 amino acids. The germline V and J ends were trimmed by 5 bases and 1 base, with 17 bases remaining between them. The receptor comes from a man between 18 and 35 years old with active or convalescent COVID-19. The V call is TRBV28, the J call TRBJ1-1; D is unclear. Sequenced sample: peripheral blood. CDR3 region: CASSPKSWRANTEAFF. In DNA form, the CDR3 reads TGTGCCAGCAGTCCCAAATCGTGGAGGGCGAACACTGAAGCTTTCTTT.